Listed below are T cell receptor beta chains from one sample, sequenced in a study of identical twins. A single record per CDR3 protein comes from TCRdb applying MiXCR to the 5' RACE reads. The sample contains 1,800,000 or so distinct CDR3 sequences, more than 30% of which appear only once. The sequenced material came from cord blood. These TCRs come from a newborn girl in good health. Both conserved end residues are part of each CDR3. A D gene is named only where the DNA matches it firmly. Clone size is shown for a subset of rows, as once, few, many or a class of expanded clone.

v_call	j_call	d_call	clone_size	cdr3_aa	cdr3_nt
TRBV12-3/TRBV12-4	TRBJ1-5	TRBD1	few	CASSDNRGNQPQHF	TGTGCCAGCAGCGACAACAGGGGGAATCAGCCCCAGCATTTT
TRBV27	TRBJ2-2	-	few	CASNHLGYTGELFF	TGTGCCAGCAACCATCTAGGGTACACCGGGGAGCTGTTTTTT
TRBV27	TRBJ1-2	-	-	CASTPRGGLNYGYTF	TGTGCCAGCACCCCTCGGGGGGGCCTTAACTATGGCTACACCTTC
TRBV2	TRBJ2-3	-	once	CASLLARYTDTQYF	TGTGCCAGCCTACTAGCCCGATACACAGATACGCAGTATTTT
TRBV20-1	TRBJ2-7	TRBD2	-	CSVDGLAGGSSYEQYF	TGCAGTGTTGACGGACTAGCGGGAGGATCCTCCTACGAGCAGTACTTC
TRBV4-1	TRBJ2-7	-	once	CASSQDFPSVSYEQYF	TGCGCCAGCAGCCAAGATTTCCCTAGCGTTTCCTACGAGCAGTACTTC
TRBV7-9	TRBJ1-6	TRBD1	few	CASSSRDRASPLHF	TGTGCCAGCAGCAGCCGGGACAGGGCCTCACCCCTCCACTTT
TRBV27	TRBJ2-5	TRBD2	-	CASSLFSTSGGEETQYF	TGTGCCAGCAGTTTATTCTCGACTAGCGGGGGCGAAGAGACCCAGTACTTC
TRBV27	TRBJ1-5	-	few	CASSLSPRLAQPQHF	TGTGCCAGCAGTCTATCTCCCAGATTGGCTCAGCCCCAGCATTTT
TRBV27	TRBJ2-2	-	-	CASSLSSSRGMTGELFF	TGTGCCAGCAGTTTAAGCTCGTCGCGGGGAATGACCGGGGAGCTGTTTTTT
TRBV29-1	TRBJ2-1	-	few	CSVVWGHTFF	TGCAGCGTTGTGTGGGGACACACGTTCTTC
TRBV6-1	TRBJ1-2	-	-	CASSVDRWGYTF	TGTGCCAGCAGTGTAGACAGGTGGGGCTACACCTTC
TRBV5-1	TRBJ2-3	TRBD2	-	CASSGSLAGGPDTQYF	TGCGCCAGCAGCGGTTCATTAGCGGGAGGGCCAGATACGCAGTATTTT
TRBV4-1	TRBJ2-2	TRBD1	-	CASSQLTGGPNTGELFF	TGCGCCAGCAGCCAACTGACAGGGGGCCCGAACACCGGGGAGCTGTTTTTT
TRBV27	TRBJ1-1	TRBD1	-	CASSSTYRGETEAFF	TGTGCCAGCAGTTCGACGTACAGGGGGGAGACTGAAGCTTTCTTT
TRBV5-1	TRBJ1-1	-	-	CASSWGGPKPEAFF	TGCGCCAGCAGCTGGGGGGGGCCAAAACCCGAAGCTTTCTTT
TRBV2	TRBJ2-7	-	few	CASSEARASVYEQYF	TGTGCCAGCAGTGAAGCGAGGGCTAGCGTCTACGAGCAGTACTTC
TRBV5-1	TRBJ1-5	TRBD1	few	CASSLQGLTHQPQHF	TGCGCCAGCAGCCTACAGGGGTTAACTCATCAGCCCCAGCATTTT
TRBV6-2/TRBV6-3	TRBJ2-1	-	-	CASRPALVSYNEQFF	TGTGCCAGCAGACCGGCCCTAGTGTCCTACAATGAGCAGTTCTTC
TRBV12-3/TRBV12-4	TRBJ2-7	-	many	CASSLVGRGGYEQYF	TGTGCCAGCAGCCTCGTTGGCAGGGGTGGCTACGAGCAGTACTTC
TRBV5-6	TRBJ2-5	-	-	CASRLEGVGYQETQYF	TGTGCCAGCAGATTGGAGGGGGTTGGGTACCAAGAGACCCAGTACTTC
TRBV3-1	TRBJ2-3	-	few	CASSHYERNTDTQYF	TGTGCCAGCAGCCATTATGAGCGAAACACAGATACGCAGTATTTT
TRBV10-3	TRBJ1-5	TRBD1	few	CAISADKGAHQPQHF	TGTGCCATCAGTGCCGATAAGGGGGCCCATCAGCCCCAGCATTTT
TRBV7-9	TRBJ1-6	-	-	CASSLGTVRGSPLHF	TGTGCCAGCAGCTTAGGGACGGTCCGGGGTTCACCCCTCCACTTT
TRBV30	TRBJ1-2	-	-	CAWKADSNYGYTF	TGTGCCTGGAAAGCGGACAGTAACTATGGCTACACCTTC
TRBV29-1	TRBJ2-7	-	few	CSAPGSTYEQYF	TGCAGCGCTCCGGGGTCGACCTACGAGCAGTACTTC
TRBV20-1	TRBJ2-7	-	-	CSATGDNEQYF	TGCAGTGCTACAGGGGACAATGAGCAGTACTTC
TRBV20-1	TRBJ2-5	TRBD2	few	CSAVNTGTSTPEQYF	TGCAGTGCTGTCAACACCGGGACTAGCACCCCAGAGCAGTACTTC